The clone carrying this T cell receptor (beta chain) occurred a few times. Compared with germline, one end of the junction differs, possibly owing to a read error. This record comes from a study of T cells in localized non-small cell lung cancer. TCRdb's copy holds only in-frame clones and misses some; the assay was immunoSEQ multiplex PCR. The sample yields roughly 3,200 clones, approximately 23% seen once. Sequences were derived from normal lung tissue next to the tumor, sampled before any cancer treatment. This clonotype was obtained from a man aged 35-69 years with stage III squamous cell lung carcinoma.

The DNA of the CDR3 is TGTGCCAGCTCCGAGGCCCCAACAAATGAAAAACTGTTTTTT. Protein sequence: CASSEAPTNEKLFF. The rearrangement links TRBV6-8 to TRBJ1-4; D unclear. This CDR3 has 14 amino acids. Germline values: CDR1 MNHGY, CDR2 SAAAGT.